Given below is one TCR beta chain in context. Its antigen is still unknown. The sample holds no much larger clone one base away, and base qualities are not on file. This specimen comes from a study of vaccination and CD4 T cells after COVID-19 (dated by TCRdb to 2021 to 2024). Context from the whole study: Convalescent patients had a positive SARS-CoV-2 result on nasal swab PCR, and of these patients, several had mild disease and one had severe disease. The convalescent cohort comprised six males and four females, including two Hispanic individuals, seven Caucasians, two Asians and one multiracial person. Participants received two doses of either the Pfizer-BioNTech BNT162b2 vaccine (n=8) or the Moderna mRNA-1273 vaccine (n=2). Post-COVID blood samples from convalescent patients were collected a median of roughly 100 days after diagnosis, with a range of about 35 to 180 days. Post-vaccine blood samples were obtained a median of around 74 days after the second vaccine dose, with a range of about 12 to 241 days. Overlapping spike peptide pools from SARS-CoV-2 and from the common cold coronaviruses HCoV-NL63, HCoV-OC43 and HCoV-229E were used as culture stimuli. As controls, cultures received a CEFX viral epitope pool (the positive control), an HIV-1 Nef peptide pool (the negative control), or no peptide at all. In ten to eleven COVID-19 convalescent patients and a handful of infection-naive healthy vaccine recipients, the spike-specific CD4+ TCR repertoire before mRNA vaccination was compared with the repertoire after mRNA vaccination. Results and caveats for the whole study, not just this receptor: In convalescent patients, a median roughly 83% of post-vaccine SARS-CoV-2-reactive clones were detected only after vaccination, and vaccine-specific priming was suggested by this finding. Of the vaccine-specific clones in convalescent patients, 304 of 307, or nearly all, reacted only to SARS-CoV-2 spike and did not cross-react with common cold coronaviruses. Only a relatively small number of convalescent patients were included in the study, and early timepoints following natural infection were not analyzed. The median count of SARS-CoV-2-reactive clonotypes went up from 20 to 25 after infection to 35 to 40 after vaccination, although the change was not significant.

The germline ends are 7 bases apart after V is trimmed by 3 bases and J by 3 bases. Sequences MRHNA (CDR1) and SNTAGT (CDR2) are obtained from the germline V gene. The CDR3 goes from the cysteine to the phenylalanine over 13 residues. Left in the record is the CDR3 DNA by itself, 39 bases read in frame from the first base. What the treatment or condition label conveys for this sample: roughly 10-day PBMC culture with coronavirus spike peptide pools or control peptides (ViraFEST assay). To expand antigen-specific T cells with peptide pools and then pick out the expanded clonotypes through TCR sequencing, the study relied on the ViraFEST assay. The convalescent patients' positive SARS-CoV-2 PCR tests fell between March and December 2020, which was before the Alpha, Beta and Delta variants emerged in the United States. Each well held 2.2 million or so PBMCs cultured with approximately 9.1 ug/ml peptide pools in IMDM containing 5% human AB serum and 10 IU/ml IL-2. On days 3 and 7, half of the culture medium was replaced with fresh IL-2-containing medium. CD4+ T cells were isolated after approximately ten days of culture through negative selection using the EasySep CD4+ T cell isolation kit. Ficoll-Paque Plus gradient centrifugation was used to isolate PBMCs from whole blood, and the isolated PBMCs were then either used fresh or cryopreserved at -140C. In general, triplicate wells were set up for every culture condition.

The library was prepared using PCR. DNA from cultured CD4+ T cells was subjected to TCR sequencing with the Oncomine TCR Beta short-read assay at the Johns Hopkins FTIC core. The QIAamp micro DNA kit was used to extract genomic DNA from the cultured CD4+ T cells. Oncomine TCR Beta libraries from cultured CD4+ T cells were pooled with unique dual indexes and sequenced on an Illumina iSeq 100. Per the source publication's procedure: Non-productive sequences were removed, and CDR3s that did not start with C, did not end with F or W, or were shorter than 7 amino acids were discarded. The MANAFEST web application was used to identify antigen-specific clonotypes by comparing peptide-stimulated wells against reference wells and other culture wells. Positive clones required FDR below 0.05, an odds ratio above 5, and productive frequency above 0.1% in at least two of three replicate wells. A clonotype was classed as cross-reactive if the clonotype showed significant expansion both in SARS-CoV-2 spike wells and in at least one common cold coronavirus spike condition. Using R version 3.6.1, CDR3 homology was evaluated through Levenshtein distances (stringdist) along with unrooted phylogenetic trees (ape). TCRdb reprocessing: public reads trimmed at Q25 with fastp, clones called with MiXCR, in-frame beta chains kept. Under each unique CDR3 protein, matching rows form one entry showing the most common genes and DNA. The authors' filters were not applied to this entry. This sample comprises 10,000 to 13,000 distinct CDR3 sequences, 41% of them detected only once. The ten largest account for around 10% of the sample.

Sequenced here: CD4+ T cells from blood, cultured in vitro, sampled after SARS-CoV-2 vaccination. The sequence joins TRBV6-4 to TRBJ2-3; the D segment could be TRBD1, given 6 matching bases. This sequence originates from a human donor who had recovered from COVID-19. The CDR3 loop reads CASSEQGTDTQYF. Read as DNA, the sequence is TGTGCCAGCAGTGAACAGGGAACAGATACGCAGTATTTT.